This T cell receptor beta chain emerged from a study of response to subunit inactivated influenza vaccine (dated by TCRdb to the late 2010s). At the level of the whole study: To follow how T cells responded to a trivalent subunit inactivated influenza vaccine, the researchers relied on deep quantitative profiling of the T cell receptor repertoire.

The library relied on RT-PCR. These reads were obtained on an Illumina HiSeq 2500. In-frame beta chains were kept once TCRdb had trimmed the public reads at Q25 with fastp and called clones with MiXCR. Each entry is one CDR3 protein sequence, shown with its most common DNA and genes. The sample data list more than 550,000 distinct CDR3 sequences, and 12% of these were observed just once. Roughly a tenth of the sample is in the top ten clones. Overall study outcomes, separate from this receptor: It was suggested by the authors that each seasonal influenza vaccination may recruit only a limited number of new T cells.

As concerns this clonotype: Its recognized antigen is unknown. No base qualities exist here, and no much larger clone lies one base off it.

Unmatched junction bases come to 6, with V trimmed by 6 bases and J by 0 bases. Via the germline V gene (reference sequence), CDR1 is DFQATT and CDR2 SNEGSKA. Including the terminal cysteine and phenylalanine, the CDR3 comprises 15 residues. The DNA shown is the 45-base CDR3, in frame from base 1. The chain links TRBV20-1 with TRBJ2-2; the junction holds 8 bases that match TRBD2. The sample was PBMCs from blood, taken on the day of vaccination. This clonotype originated in a man aged 45-60 years who received an inactivated influenza vaccine. Donor details come from another sample of the same person, matched by shared clones. CDR3 reads: CSAPTSVSNTGELFF. Read as DNA, the sequence is TGCAGTGCGCCGACTAGCGTCTCGAACACCGGGGAGCTGTTTTTT.